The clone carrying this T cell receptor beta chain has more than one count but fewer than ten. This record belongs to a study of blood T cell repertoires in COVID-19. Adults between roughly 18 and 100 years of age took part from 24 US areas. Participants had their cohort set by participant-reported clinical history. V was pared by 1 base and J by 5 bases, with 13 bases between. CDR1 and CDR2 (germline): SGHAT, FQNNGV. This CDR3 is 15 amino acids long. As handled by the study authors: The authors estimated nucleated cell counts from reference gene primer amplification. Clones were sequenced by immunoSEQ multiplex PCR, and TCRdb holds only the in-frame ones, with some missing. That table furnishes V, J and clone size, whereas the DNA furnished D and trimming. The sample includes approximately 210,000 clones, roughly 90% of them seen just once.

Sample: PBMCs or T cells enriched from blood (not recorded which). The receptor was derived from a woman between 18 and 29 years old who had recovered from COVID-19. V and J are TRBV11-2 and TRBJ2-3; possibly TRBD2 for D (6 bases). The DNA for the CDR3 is TGTGCCAGCAGCTTAGCCCTATCGGAGGGAGATACGCAGTATTTT. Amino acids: CASSLALSEGDTQYF.